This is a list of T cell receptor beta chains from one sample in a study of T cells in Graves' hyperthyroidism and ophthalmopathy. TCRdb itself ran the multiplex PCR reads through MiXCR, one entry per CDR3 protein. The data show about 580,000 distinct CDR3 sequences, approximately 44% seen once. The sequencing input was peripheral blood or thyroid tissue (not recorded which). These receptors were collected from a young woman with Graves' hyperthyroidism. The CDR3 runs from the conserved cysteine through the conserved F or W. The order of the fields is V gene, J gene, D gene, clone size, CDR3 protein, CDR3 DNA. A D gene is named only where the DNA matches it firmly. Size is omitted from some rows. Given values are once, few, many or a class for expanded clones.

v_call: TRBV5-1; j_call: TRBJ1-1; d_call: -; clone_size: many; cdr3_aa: CASSLGNSEAFF; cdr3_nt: TGTGCCAGCAGCTTGGGGAACAGTGAAGCTTTCTTT
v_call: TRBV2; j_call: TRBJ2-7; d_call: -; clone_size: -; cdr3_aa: CASSPEGARQYF; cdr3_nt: TGTGCCAGCAGTCCGGAAGGGGCGAGGCAGTACTTC
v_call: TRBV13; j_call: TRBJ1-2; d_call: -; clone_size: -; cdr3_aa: CASSYTWTGGGYTF; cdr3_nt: TGTGCCAGCAGTTATACTTGGACGGGAGGAGGCTACACCTTC
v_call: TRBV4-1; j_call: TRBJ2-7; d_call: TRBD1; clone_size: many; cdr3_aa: CASSQTGEVYEQYF; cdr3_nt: TGCGCCAGCAGTCAGACAGGGGAGGTCTACGAGCAGTACTTC
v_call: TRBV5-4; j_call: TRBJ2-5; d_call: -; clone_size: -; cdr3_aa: CASSLDNWETQYF; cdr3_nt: TGTGCCAGCAGCTTGGACAATTGGGAGACCCAGTACTTC
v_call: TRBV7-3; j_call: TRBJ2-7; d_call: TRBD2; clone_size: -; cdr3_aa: CASSLASGRSNEQYF; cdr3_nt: TGTGCCAGCAGCTTAGCCAGCGGGAGGTCTAATGAGCAGTACTTC
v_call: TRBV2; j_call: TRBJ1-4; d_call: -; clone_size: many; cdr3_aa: CASRRQVKDEKLFF; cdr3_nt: TGTGCCAGCAGGAGACAGGTAAAGGACGAAAAACTGTTTTTT
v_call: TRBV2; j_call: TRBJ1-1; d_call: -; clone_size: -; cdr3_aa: CASTLRDFEAFF; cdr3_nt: TGTGCTAGCACCCTGAGGGACTTTGAAGCTTTCTTT
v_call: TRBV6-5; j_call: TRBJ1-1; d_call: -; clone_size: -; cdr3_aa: CASSYGTTLNTEAFF; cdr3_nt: TGTGCCAGCAGTTACGGGACAACCTTGAACACTGAAGCTTTCTTT
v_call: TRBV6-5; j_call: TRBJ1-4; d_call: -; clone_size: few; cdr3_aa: CASGLVGETNEKLFF; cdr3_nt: TGTGCCAGCGGCCTGGTGGGGGAAACTAATGAAAAACTGTTTTTT
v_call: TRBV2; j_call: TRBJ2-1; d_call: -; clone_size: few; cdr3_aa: CASSGGLAILYNEQFF; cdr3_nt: TGTGCCAGCAGTGGGGGTCTAGCGATACTCTACAATGAGCAGTTCTTC
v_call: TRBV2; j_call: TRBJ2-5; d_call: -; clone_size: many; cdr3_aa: CASSERRETQYF; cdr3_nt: TGTGCCAGCAGTGAGCGGAGAGAGACCCAGTACTTC
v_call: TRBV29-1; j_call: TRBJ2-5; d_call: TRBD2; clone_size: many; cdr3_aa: CSVDAGGETQYF; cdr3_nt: TGCAGCGTTGACGCGGGAGGAGAGACCCAGTACTTC
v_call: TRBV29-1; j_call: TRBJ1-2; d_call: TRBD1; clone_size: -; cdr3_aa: CSLEGQGPYGYTF; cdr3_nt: TGCAGCTTGGAAGGACAGGGCCCCTATGGCTACACCTTC
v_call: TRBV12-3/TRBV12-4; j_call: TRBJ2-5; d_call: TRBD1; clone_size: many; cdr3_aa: CASSLRGRKETQYF; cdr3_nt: TGTGCCAGCAGCCTCAGGGGGCGAAAAGAGACCCAGTACTTC
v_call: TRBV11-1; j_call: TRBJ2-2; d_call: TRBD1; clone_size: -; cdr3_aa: CASRRDGQGEVYF; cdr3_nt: TGTGCCAGCAGGCGCGATGGACAGGGGGAGGTATATTTT